This record looks at one T cell receptor beta chain sequence and its context. Its antigen is unknown. No quality values exist for individual bases; no much larger clone is one base distant. This entry belongs to a study of OX40 agonist ivuxolimab in advanced cancers. Study-level background: Ivuxolimab was an agonistic, fully human IgG2 monoclonal antibody directed against OX40 (CD134), a costimulatory receptor. Prior anti-PD-1, anti-PD-L1 or anti-CTLA-4 therapy was permitted, and approximately 42% of dose-escalation patients had received checkpoint inhibitors. Of the roughly 51 dose-escalation patients, hepatocellular carcinoma was present in about 20, melanoma in around 15, renal cell carcinoma in 9 and head and neck cancer in 9. The point of sequencing TCRbeta in the periphery was to test whether ivuxolimab changed TCR sequence diversity and drove clonal T-cell expansion. The monotherapy dose-escalation portion (N of about 52 patients) of the phase I ivuxolimab trial is reported in the paper. A male proportion of 82.7% and a mean age of 60 years, ranging from roughly 20 to 80, were recorded for the dose-escalation cohort. Partial responses occurred in three dose-escalation patients, of whom one had hepatocellular carcinoma and two had cutaneous melanoma. Intravenous ivuxolimab was administered to patients every 2 weeks at six dose levels: 0.01, 0.1, 0.3, 1.5, 3 and 10 mg/kg.

For sequencing of the TCRbeta CDR3 region, genomic DNA was extracted from the sorted cells. TCRbeta CDR3 regions were sequenced using the immunoSEQ Assay. What TCRdb holds here is the immuneACCESS table cut down to in-frame rearrangements. Part of the clones is not present; checked against another copy, under half of the missing clones reflect an unresolved V gene, and the others are unexplained. In this sample the table shows about 77,000 clones, more than 90% of which occur a single time. Together, the top ten hold around 4.8% of the sample. Patients with autoimmune disease history or receiving systemic immunosuppression were excluded from the trial. Peripheral blood for TCR sequencing was collected from all dose cohorts at baseline, on cycle 4 day 1, and on cycle 7 day 1. Samples were obtained from an open-label, multicenter, first-in-human phase I dose-escalation trial of ivuxolimab. The trial enrolled adults with locally advanced or metastatic head and neck squamous cell, hepatocellular, melanoma or renal cell carcinoma. Before TCR sequencing, CD4+ T cells and CD8+ T cells from peripheral blood were sorted into separate populations.

Looking up the germline V gene yields CDR1 SGHTA and CDR2 FQGNSA. CDR3 length: 12 amino acids, cysteine to phenylalanine. Just CDR3 DNA is preserved here, 36 bases in frame from base 1. The junction carries 4 bases between V and J, which are trimmed by 4 bases and 3 bases respectively. What the work shows at the level of the full study, not this receptor alone: Low levels of normalized T-cell clonal expansion were also seen in some nonresponding patients. The antigen specificity of the clonally expanded peripheral T cells was not determined. On average, CD8+ T cells showed more expanded clones than CD4+ T cells after ivuxolimab. In partial responders in the 0.1-3.0 mg/kg groups, normalized peripheral clonal expansion was found to be among the lowest, especially among CD8+ T cells. At doses from 0.1 to 3.0 mg/kg, clonal expansion was seen in both CD4+ and CD8+ blood T cells between baseline and week 6.

The sequence was obtained from an adult with an advanced solid tumor such as melanoma, head and neck, liver or kidney cancer. The source was CD4+ or CD8+ T cells sorted from blood, collected in a trial of the OX40 agonist ivuxolimab. Recombination connected TRBV7-2 to TRBJ1-5, with no confident D gene call. The sequence in DNA is TGTGCCAGCAGCTCCCCCAATCAGCCCCAGCATTTT. It translates as CASSSPNQPQHF.